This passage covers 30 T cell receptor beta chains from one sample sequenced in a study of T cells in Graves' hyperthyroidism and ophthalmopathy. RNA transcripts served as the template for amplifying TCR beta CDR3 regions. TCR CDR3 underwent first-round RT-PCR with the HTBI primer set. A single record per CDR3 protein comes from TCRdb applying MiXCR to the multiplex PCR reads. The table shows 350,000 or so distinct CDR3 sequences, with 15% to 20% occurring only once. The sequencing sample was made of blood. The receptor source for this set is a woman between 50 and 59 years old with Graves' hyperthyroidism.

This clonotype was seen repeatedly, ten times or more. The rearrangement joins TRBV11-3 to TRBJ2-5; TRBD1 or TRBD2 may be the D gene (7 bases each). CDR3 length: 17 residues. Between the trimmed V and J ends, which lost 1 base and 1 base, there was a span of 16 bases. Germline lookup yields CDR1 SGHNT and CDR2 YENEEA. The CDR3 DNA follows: TGTGCCAGCAGCTTAGGAGCGGGACAGCTTTTCCAAGAGACCCAGTACTTC. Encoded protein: CASSLGAGQLFQETQYF.

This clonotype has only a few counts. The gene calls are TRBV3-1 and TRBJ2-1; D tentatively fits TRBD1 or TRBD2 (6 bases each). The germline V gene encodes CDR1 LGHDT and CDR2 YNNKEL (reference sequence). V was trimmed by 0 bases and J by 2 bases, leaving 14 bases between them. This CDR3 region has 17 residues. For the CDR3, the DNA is TGTGCCAGCAGCCAAGACCAATGGGGGGACACCTACAATGAGCAGTTCTTC. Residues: CASSQDQWGDTYNEQFF.

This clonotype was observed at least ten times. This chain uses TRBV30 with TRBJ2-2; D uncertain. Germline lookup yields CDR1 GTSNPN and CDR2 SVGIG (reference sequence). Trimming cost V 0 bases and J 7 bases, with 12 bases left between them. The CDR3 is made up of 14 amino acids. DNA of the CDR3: TGTGCCTGGAGTGTTGTAGAAGCTATCGGGGAGCTGTTTTTT. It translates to CAWSVVEAIGELFF.

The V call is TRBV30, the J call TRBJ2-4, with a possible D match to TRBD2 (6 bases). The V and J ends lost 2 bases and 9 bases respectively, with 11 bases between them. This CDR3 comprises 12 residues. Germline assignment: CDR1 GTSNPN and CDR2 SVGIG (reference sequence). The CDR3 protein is CAWSRSGGIQYF. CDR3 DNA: TGTGCCTGGAGTAGATCCGGGGGCATTCAGTACTTC.

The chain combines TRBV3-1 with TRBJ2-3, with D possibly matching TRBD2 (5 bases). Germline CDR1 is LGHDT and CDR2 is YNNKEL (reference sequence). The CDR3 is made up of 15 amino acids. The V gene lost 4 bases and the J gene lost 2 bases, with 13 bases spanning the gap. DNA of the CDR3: TGTGCCAGCAGCCGCTCAGTAGCGACCACAGATACGCAGTATTTT. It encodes CASSRSVATTDTQYF.

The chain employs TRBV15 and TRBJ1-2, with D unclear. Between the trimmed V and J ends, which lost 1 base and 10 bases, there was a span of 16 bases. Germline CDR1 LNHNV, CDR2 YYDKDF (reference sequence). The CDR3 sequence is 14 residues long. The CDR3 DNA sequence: TGTGCCACCAGCAGAGTCCGGCAGACTGAGATCTACACCTTC. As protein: CATSRVRQTEIYTF.

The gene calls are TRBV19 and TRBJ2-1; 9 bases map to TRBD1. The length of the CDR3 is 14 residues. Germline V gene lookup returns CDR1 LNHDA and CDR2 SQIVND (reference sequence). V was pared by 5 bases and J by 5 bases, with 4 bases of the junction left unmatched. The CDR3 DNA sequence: TGTGCCAGTAGTTCCTGGACAGGGGACAATGAGCAGTTCTTC. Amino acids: CASSSWTGDNEQFF.

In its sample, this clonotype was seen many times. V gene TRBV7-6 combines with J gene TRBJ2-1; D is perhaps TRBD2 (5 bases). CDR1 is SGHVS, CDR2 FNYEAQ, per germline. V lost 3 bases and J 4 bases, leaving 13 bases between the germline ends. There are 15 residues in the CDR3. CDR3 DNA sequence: TGTGCCAGCAGCTTTGGGAGTACGAGATACAATGAGCAGTTCTTC. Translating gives CASSFGSTRYNEQFF.

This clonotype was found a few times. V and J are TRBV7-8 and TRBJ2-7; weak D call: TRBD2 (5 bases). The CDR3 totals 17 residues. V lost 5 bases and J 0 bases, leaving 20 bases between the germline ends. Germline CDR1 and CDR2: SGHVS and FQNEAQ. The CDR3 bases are TGTGCCAGCAGCACCCAAACGGGATTGATAGTCTCCTACGAGCAGTACTTC. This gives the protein CASSTQTGLIVSYEQYF.

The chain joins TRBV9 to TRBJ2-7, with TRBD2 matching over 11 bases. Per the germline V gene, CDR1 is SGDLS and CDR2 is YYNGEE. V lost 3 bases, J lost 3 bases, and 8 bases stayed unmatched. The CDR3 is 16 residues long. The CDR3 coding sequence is TGTGCCAGCAGCGCAGGACTAGCGGGTAGCCTCTACGAGCAGTACTTC. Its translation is CASSAGLAGSLYEQYF.

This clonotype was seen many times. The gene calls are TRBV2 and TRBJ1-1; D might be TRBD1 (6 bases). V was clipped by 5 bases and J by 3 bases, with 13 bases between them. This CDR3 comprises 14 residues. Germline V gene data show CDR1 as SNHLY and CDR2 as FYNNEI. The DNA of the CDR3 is TGTGCCAGCAGTACCCGGGACAAGGACACTGAAGCTTTCTTT. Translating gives CASSTRDKDTEAFF.

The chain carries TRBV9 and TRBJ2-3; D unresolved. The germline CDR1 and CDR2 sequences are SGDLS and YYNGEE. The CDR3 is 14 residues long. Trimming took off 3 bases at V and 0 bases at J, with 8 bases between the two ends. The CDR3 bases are TGTGCCAGCAGCGCCCAGACTAGCACAGATACGCAGTATTTT. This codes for CASSAQTSTDTQYF.

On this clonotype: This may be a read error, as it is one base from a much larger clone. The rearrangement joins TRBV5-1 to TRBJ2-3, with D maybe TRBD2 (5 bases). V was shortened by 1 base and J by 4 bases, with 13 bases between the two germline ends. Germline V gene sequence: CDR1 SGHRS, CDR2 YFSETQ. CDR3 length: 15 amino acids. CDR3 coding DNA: TGCGCCAGCAGCTTGCGGTCGATGGAGGCAGATACGCAGTATTTT. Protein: CASSLRSMEADTQYF.

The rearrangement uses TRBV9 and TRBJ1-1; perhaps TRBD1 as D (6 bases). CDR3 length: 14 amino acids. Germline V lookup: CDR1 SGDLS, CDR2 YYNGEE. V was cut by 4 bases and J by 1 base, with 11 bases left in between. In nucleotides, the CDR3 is TGTGCCAGCAGCATGGGGGGGGCGAACACTGAAGCTTTCTTT. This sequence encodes CASSMGGANTEAFF.

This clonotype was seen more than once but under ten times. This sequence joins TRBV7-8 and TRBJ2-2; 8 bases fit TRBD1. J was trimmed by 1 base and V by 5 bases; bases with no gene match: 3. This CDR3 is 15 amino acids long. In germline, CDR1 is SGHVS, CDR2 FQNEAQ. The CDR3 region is CASSTQGVNTGELFF. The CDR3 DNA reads TGTGCCAGCAGCACACAGGGGGTGAACACCGGGGAGCTGTTTTTT.

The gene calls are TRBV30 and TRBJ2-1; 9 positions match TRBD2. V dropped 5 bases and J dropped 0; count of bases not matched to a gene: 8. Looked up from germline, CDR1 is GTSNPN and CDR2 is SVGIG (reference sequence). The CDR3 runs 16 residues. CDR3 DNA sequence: TGTGCCTGGGCGGGGAGTAGCGGGAGCTCCTACAATGAGCAGTTCTTC. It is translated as CAWAGSSGSSYNEQFF. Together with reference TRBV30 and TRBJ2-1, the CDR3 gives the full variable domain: SQTIHQWPATLVQPVGSPLSLECTVEGTSNPNLYWYRQAAGRGLQLLFYSVGIGQISSEVPQNLSASRPQDRQFILSSKKLLLSDSGFYLCAWAGSSGSSYNEQFFGPGTRLTVL.

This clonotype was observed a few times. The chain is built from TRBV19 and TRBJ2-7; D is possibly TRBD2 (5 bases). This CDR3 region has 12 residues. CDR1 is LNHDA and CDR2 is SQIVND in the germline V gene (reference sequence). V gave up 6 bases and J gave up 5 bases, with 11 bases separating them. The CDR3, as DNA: TGTGCCAGTAGCACACTCGGGGACGAGCAGTACTTC. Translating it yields CASSTLGDEQYF.

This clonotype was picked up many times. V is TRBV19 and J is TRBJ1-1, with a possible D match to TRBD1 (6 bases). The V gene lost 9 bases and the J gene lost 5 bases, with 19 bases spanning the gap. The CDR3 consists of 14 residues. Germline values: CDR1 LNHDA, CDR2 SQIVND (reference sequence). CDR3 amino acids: CASRPRGRGTEAFF. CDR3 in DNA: TGTGCCAGCCGACCCCGGGGGCGGGGAACTGAAGCTTTCTTT.

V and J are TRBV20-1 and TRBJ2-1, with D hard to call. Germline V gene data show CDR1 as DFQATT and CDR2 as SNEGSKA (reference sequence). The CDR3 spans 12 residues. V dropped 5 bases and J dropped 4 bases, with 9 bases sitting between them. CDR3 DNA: TGCAGTGCTCCCGGGTCTTACAATGAGCAGTTCTTC. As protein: CSAPGSYNEQFF.

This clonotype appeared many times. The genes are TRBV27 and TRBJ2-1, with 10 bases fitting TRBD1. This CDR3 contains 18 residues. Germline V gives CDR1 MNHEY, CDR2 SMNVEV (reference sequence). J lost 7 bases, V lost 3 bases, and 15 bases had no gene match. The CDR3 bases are TGTGCCAGCAGTTTGTGGGGACCGGGACAGGGGAGTGGGAATGAGCAGTTCTTC. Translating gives CASSLWGPGQGSGNEQFF.

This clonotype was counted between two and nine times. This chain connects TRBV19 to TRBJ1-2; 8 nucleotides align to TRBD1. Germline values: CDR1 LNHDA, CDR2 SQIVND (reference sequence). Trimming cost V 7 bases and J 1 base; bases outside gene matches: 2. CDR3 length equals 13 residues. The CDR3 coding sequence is TGTGCCAGTAACGGACAGGGTAACTATGGCTACACCTTC. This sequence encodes CASNGQGNYGYTF.

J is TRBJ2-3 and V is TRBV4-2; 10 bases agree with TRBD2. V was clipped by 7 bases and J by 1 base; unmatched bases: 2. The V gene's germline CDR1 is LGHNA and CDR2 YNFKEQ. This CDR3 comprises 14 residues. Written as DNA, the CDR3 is TGTGCCAGCAACGGACTAGCGGGCACAGATACGCAGTATTTT. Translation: CASNGLAGTDTQYF.

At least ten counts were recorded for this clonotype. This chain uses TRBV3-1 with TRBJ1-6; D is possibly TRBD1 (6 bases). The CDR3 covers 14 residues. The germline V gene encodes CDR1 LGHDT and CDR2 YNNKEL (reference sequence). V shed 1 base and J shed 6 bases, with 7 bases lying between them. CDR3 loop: CASSQGGGNSPLHF. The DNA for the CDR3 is TGTGCCAGCAGCCAAGGAGGGGGTAATTCACCCCTCCACTTT.

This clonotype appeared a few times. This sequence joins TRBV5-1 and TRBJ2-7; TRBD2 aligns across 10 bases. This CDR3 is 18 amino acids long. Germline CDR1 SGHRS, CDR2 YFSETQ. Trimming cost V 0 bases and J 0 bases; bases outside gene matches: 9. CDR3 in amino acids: CASSLEGASGSSSYEQYF. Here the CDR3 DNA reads TGCGCCAGCAGCTTGGAGGGTGCTAGCGGGAGCAGCTCCTACGAGCAGTACTTC.

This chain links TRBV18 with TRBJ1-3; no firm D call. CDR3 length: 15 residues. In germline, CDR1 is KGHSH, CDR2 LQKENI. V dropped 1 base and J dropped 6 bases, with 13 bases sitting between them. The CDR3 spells CASSPQGSLENTIYF. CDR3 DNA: TGTGCCAGCTCACCACAGGGCTCTCTGGAAAACACCATATATTTT.

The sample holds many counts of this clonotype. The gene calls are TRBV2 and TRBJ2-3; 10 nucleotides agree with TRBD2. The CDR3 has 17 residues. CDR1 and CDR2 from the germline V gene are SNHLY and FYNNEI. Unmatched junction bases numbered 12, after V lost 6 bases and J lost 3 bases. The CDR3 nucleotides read TGTGCCAGCAGGTGGAGGTGGACTAGCGGAGATACAGATACGCAGTATTTT. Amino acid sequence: CASRWRWTSGDTDTQYF.

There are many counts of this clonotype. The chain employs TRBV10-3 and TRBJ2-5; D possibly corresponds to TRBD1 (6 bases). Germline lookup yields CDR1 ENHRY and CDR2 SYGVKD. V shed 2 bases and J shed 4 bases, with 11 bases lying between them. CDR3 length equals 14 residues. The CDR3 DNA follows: TGTGCCATCAGTGAGAGGGCAGGGGTAGAGACCCAGTACTTC. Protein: CAISERAGVETQYF.

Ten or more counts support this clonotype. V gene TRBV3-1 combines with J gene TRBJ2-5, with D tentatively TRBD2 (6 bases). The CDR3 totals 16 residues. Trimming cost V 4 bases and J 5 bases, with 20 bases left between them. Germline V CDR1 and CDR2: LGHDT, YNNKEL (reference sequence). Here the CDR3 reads CASSPAGTQAGETQYF. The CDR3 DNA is TGTGCCAGCAGCCCCGCCGGGACTCAGGCTGGGGAGACCCAGTACTTC.

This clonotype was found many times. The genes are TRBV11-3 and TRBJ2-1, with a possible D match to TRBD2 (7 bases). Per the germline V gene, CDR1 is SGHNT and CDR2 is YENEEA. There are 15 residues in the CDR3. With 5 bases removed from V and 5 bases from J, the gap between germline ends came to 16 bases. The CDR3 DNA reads TGTGCCAGCAGCCTAGGGGGGGACTTGAACAATGAGCAGTTCTTC. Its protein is CASSLGGDLNNEQFF.

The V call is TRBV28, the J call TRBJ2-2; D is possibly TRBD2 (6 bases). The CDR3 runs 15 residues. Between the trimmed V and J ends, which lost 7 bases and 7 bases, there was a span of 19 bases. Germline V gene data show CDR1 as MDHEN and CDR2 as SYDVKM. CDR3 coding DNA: TGTGCCAGCACCCCCGGAGGGCCCCCCGACGGGGAGCTGTTTTTT. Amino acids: CASTPGGPPDGELFF.